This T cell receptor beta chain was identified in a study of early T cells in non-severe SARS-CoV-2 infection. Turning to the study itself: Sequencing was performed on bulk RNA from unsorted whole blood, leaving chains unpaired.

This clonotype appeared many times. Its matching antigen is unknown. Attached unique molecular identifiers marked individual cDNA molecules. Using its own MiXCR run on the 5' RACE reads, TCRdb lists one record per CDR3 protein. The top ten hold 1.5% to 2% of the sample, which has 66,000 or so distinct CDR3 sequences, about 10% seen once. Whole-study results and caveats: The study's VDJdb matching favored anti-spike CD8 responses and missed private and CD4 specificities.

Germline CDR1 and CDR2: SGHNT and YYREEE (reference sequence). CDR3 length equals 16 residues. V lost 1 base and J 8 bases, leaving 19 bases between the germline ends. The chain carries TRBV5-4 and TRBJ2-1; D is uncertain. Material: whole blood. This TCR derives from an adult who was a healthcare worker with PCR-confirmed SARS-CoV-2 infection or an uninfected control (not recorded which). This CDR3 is CASSLPRVHLPDEQFF. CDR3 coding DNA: TGTGCCAGCAGCTTGCCCCGGGTCCACCTACCCGATGAGCAGTTCTTC. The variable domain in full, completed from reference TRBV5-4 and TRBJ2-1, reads ETGVTQSPTHLIKTRGQQVTLRCSSQSGHNTVSWYQQALGQGPQFIFQYYREEENGRGNFPPRFSGLQFPNYSSELNVNALELDDSALYLCASSLPRVHLPDEQFFGPGTRLTVL.